One sample yielded the 16 T cell receptor beta chains listed below, sequenced in a study of sequential checkpoint blockade in melanoma. Treatment here: randomized to nivolumab then ipilimumab (arm A) or the reverse (arm B). Assay used: immunoSEQ multiplex PCR; TCRdb lists only in-frame clones, some missing. The sample comprises about 37,000 clones, roughly 32% of which are singletons, and under 2% rests with the top ten. The specimen comprised tumor tissue (inferred from file names), sampled from a patient given nivolumab and ipilimumab in sequence. The receptors stem from a human donor with melanoma.

J is TRBJ2-5 and V is TRBV5-1; 10 nucleotides line up with TRBD1. Trimming took 4 bases from V and 5 from J; bases not matched to a gene: 5. The CDR3 loop spans 14 amino acids. The germline CDR1 and CDR2 sequences are SGHRS and YFSETQ. CDR3: CASSPQDRGETQYF. In DNA form, the CDR3 reads TGCGCCAGCAGCCCACAGGACAGGGGGGAGACCCAGTACTTC.

This clone was recorded a few times. The V and J genes are TRBV9 and TRBJ2-7; 10 nucleotides align to TRBD2. V trimming: 3 bases; J trimming: 2 bases; junction bases outside the gene matches: 5. Germline V CDR1 and CDR2: SGDLS, YYNGEE. This CDR3 comprises 15 residues. Here the CDR3 DNA reads TGTGCCAGCAGCGGGGGACTAGCGTCGGCCTACGAGCAGTACTTC. Translated: CASSGGLASAYEQYF.

The chain recombines TRBV10-3 with TRBJ2-7; D gene unclear. Germline V CDR1 and CDR2: ENHRY, SYGVKD. The CDR3 loop spans 16 amino acids. The germline V and J ends were trimmed by 0 bases and 2 bases, with 14 bases remaining between them. As DNA, the CDR3 is TGTGCCATCAGTGAGTCGATTACGGGCTCTACCTACGAGCAGTACTTC. Protein: CAISESITGSTYEQYF.

This clone showed up just a few times. The chain joins TRBV19 to TRBJ2-2, with a weak D call TRBD1 (6 bases). Trimming cost V 4 bases and J 4 bases, with 13 bases left between them. CDR3 length: 15 residues. CDR1 LNHDA and CDR2 SQIVND come from the germline V gene (reference sequence). The CDR3 DNA follows: TGTGCCAGTAGTAGAGGACAGTCTCGCACCGGGGAGCTGTTTTTT. It specifies CASSRGQSRTGELFF.

This chain links TRBV18 with TRBJ2-1; possibly TRBD2 for D (6 bases). The V end was cut by 0 bases, the J end by 6 bases, with 12 bases between. CDR1 KGHSH and CDR2 LQKENI come from the germline V gene. The CDR3 loop spans 15 amino acids. The chain's CDR3 is CASSPPSPGGNEQFF. CDR3 sequence (DNA): TGTGCCAGCTCACCACCGAGCCCCGGGGGCAATGAGCAGTTCTTC.

This rearrangement joins TRBV12-5 to TRBJ2-7; 11 bases are shared with TRBD1. Per the germline V gene, CDR1 is LGHNT and CDR2 is FRNRAP. This CDR3 region has 14 residues. The chain's CDR3 is CATTPGTGGYEQYF. The DNA of the CDR3 is TGTGCCACCACCCCCGGGACAGGGGGCTACGAGCAGTACTTC. Complete variable domain (other parts from reference TRBV12-5 and TRBJ2-7): DARVTQTPRHKVTEMGQEVTMRCQPILGHNTVFWYRQTMMQGLELLAYFRNRAPLDDSGMPKDRFSAEMPDATLATLKIQPSEPRDSAVYFCATTPGTGGYEQYFGPGTRLTVT.

In this sample, this clone turned up a few times. This chain links TRBV7-1 with TRBJ2-1, with 9 bases matching TRBD1. TRBV7-1 is an ORF for which the function is uncertain. The V segment lost 2 bases and the J segment 7 bases; nucleotides outside the gene matches: 6. This CDR3 contains 15 residues. DNA of the CDR3: TGTGCCAGCAGCTCAACGGGACAGGGATCGAATGAGCAGTTCTTC. Residues: CASSSTGQGSNEQFF.

The J gene is TRBJ1-5, the V gene TRBV19; 9 nucleotides line up with TRBD1. The CDR3 loop spans 17 amino acids. Per the germline V gene, CDR1 is LNHDA and CDR2 is SQIVND (reference sequence). V dropped 9 bases and J dropped 0; count of bases not matched to a gene: 12. In DNA form, the CDR3 reads TGTGCCAGATGCCCCGGGACAGGGCGATATAGCAATCAGCCCCAGCATTTT. Protein: CARCPGTGRYSNQPQHF.

The rearrangement joins TRBV12-5 to TRBJ1-1; 8 bases fit TRBD1. CDR1 LGHNT and CDR2 FRNRAP come from the germline V gene. This CDR3 has 12 residues. The CDR3 DNA is TGTGCCAGCACCGACGGACAGGGTAGCGCTTTCTTT. Its translation is CASTDGQGSAFF.

This clone was counted a few times. The chain couples TRBV16 to TRBJ1-6; D possibly corresponds to TRBD1 (5 bases). Germline V CDR1 and CDR2: KGHSY, FQNENV. V lost 4 bases and J 7 bases, leaving 11 bases between the germline ends. The CDR3 contains 14 residues. The CDR3 region has the DNA TGTGCCAGCAGCCCCGGGACGGCGAATTCACCCCTCCACTTT. This encodes CASSPGTANSPLHF.

This clone was counted between two and nine times. The rearrangement joins TRBV6-8 to TRBJ2-2, with 7 nucleotides matching TRBD1. Germline-derived CDR1 and CDR2 are MNHGY and SAAAGT. Losses at the gene ends were 0 bases for V and 8 bases for J; bases not matched to a gene: 9. The CDR3 is 16 residues long. CDR3 residues: CASSYSRDSSGGELFF. DNA of the CDR3: TGTGCCAGCAGTTACTCTAGGGACAGCTCGGGAGGGGAGCTGTTTTTT.

The J gene is TRBJ1-2, the V gene TRBV19; tentative D call: TRBD1 (6 bases). The CDR3 is 14 residues long. Germline CDR1 reads LNHDA; CDR2 reads SQIVND (reference sequence). V was cut by 1 base and J by 9 bases, with 15 bases left in between. The CDR3 DNA follows: TGTGCCAGTAGTATAGGTGGACAGATTCGCCGCTACACCTTC. It codes for CASSIGGQIRRYTF.

The chain couples TRBV30 to TRBJ1-1, with TRBD1 as a possible D gene (5 bases). This CDR3 comprises 11 residues. Germline V CDR1 and CDR2: GTSNPN, SVGIG (reference sequence). Trimming shortened V by 2 bases and J by 8 bases, and 9 bases separated the two germline ends. The CDR3 is CAWSQGIEAFF. CDR3 DNA sequence: TGTGCCTGGAGTCAGGGAATCGAAGCTTTCTTT.

A few counts support this clone. The gene calls are TRBV2 and TRBJ2-7; 9 bases agree with TRBD2. V shed 6 bases and J 4 bases; nucleotides not matched to a gene: 7. CDR3 size: 14 residues. Germline V gives CDR1 SNHLY, CDR2 FYNNEI. The CDR3 bases are TGTGCCAGCAGCCAGCTGGGACTAGCATACGAGCAGTACTTC. It specifies CASSQLGLAYEQYF.

This clone was observed many times. The chain has TRBV11-3 and TRBJ2-6; 7 bases are a match to TRBD2. CDR1 is SGHNT, CDR2 YENEEA, per germline. The CDR3 length is 16 residues. The V gene end was trimmed by 6 bases and the J gene end by 2 bases; junction bases not matched to a gene: 7. This CDR3 reads CASRSSGAAGANVLTF. DNA for the CDR3: TGTGCCAGCAGGTCAAGCGGGGCCGCTGGGGCCAACGTCCTGACTTTC.

The chain joins TRBV11-3 to TRBJ2-1, with 7 nucleotides matching TRBD1. This CDR3 has 15 amino acids. In germline, CDR1 is SGHNT, CDR2 YENEEA. Trimming removed 3 bases from V and 5 bases from J; junction bases left unmatched: 7. CDR3 sequence (DNA): TGTGCCAGCAGCTTCACCGGGACAGTTCACAATGAGCAGTTCTTC. It specifies CASSFTGTVHNEQFF. Variable domain in full (rest from reference TRBV11-3 and TRBJ2-1): EAGVVQSPRYKIIEKKQPVAFWCNPISGHNTLYWYLQNLGQGPELLIRYENEEAVDDSQLPKDRFSAERLKGVDSTLKIQPAELGDSAVYLCASSFTGTVHNEQFFGPGTRLTVL.